Each of the 24 T cell receptor beta chains below was sequenced from the same sample in a study of blood T cell repertoires in COVID-19. Profiled with immunoSEQ multiplex PCR; TCRdb holds only in-frame clones, not every one. The data hold about 200,000 clones, with approximately 88% observed a single time. Material for sequencing was peripheral blood. Receptor source: a man between 60 and 75 years old who had recovered from COVID-19.

V usage is TRBV9 and J usage is TRBJ1-4; no definite D call. The CDR3 loop spans 14 amino acids. Trimming stripped 1 base from V and 5 bases from J, with 9 bases between. Germline values: CDR1 SGDLS, CDR2 YYNGEE. The CDR3 DNA reads as TGTGCCAGCAGCGTAAGGGCGGGAAATGAAAAACTGTTTTTT. Translating it yields CASSVRAGNEKLFF.

V and J are TRBV3-1 (or the pseudogene TRBV3-2) and TRBJ2-7, with 15 bases lining up with TRBD2. Germline trimming cut 2 bases from V and 9 bases from J; bases unmatched to any gene: 11. The CDR3 has 17 residues. Germline V gene sequence: CDR1 LGHDT, CDR2 YNNKEL (reference sequence). CDR3 protein: CASSQLSGLAGGPGQYF. CDR3 DNA sequence: TGTGCCAGCAGCCAATTATCCGGACTAGCGGGAGGGCCGGGGCAGTACTTC.

J is TRBJ2-3 and V is TRBV28; 10 bases agree with TRBD2. CDR1 is MDHEN, CDR2 SYDVKM, per germline. The V and J ends lost 1 base and 6 bases, in that order; junction bases with no gene match: 7. This CDR3 has 16 residues. CDR3 coding DNA: TGTGCCAGCAGTTTATTAGCTAGCGGGGGTTTGGATACGCAGTATTTT. The encoded protein is CASSLLASGGLDTQYF.

The V call is TRBV7-3, the J call TRBJ2-4; no reliable D call. The CDR3 extends over 14 amino acids. Germline lookup yields CDR1 SGHTA and CDR2 FQGTGA. V was trimmed by 2 bases and J by 7 bases, leaving 12 bases between them. Here the CDR3 reads CASSLSPGMNIQYF. The CDR3 DNA reads as TGTGCCAGCAGCTTATCTCCTGGCATGAACATTCAGTACTTC.

The chain links TRBV5-1 to TRBJ2-5; D might be TRBD1 (7 bases). V was pared by 3 bases and J by 5 bases, with 11 bases between. The CDR3 covers 13 residues. CDR1 is SGHRS and CDR2 is YFSETQ in the germline V gene. CDR3 residues: CASSWTGGETQYF. The CDR3, as DNA: TGCGCCAGCAGCTGGACAGGAGGGGAGACCCAGTACTTC. The full variable domain, completed using reference TRBV5-1 and TRBJ2-5, is KAGVTQTPRYLIKTRGQQVTLSCSPISGHRSVSWYQQTPGQGLQFLFEYFSETQRNKGNFPGRFSGRQFSNSRSEMNVSTLELGDSALYLCASSWTGGETQYFGPGTRLLVL.

The chain has TRBV5-1 and TRBJ2-1; 9 bases map to TRBD1. V was clipped by 5 bases and J by 2 bases; unmatched bases: 8. Per the germline V gene, CDR1 is SGHRS and CDR2 is YFSETQ. CDR3 size: 16 residues. CDR3 in DNA: TGCGCCAGCAGTTTCGGGACAGGGTCGCCCTACAATGAGCAGTTCTTC. Residues: CASSFGTGSPYNEQFF. Using reference TRBV5-1 and TRBJ2-1 for the parts outside the CDR3, the full variable domain is KAGVTQTPRYLIKTRGQQVTLSCSPISGHRSVSWYQQTPGQGLQFLFEYFSETQRNKGNFPGRFSGRQFSNSRSEMNVSTLELGDSALYLCASSFGTGSPYNEQFFGPGTRLTVL.

This chain uses TRBV9 with TRBJ2-1; D is perhaps TRBD2 (8 bases). The CDR3 spans 19 residues. V was trimmed by 4 bases and J by 5 bases, leaving 28 bases between them. The germline CDR1 and CDR2 sequences are SGDLS and YYNGEE. The CDR3, as DNA: TGTGCCAGCAGCTTCCGGACAGGCCAAGGACTAGCAGGCAACAATGAGCAGTTCTTC. This codes for CASSFRTGQGLAGNNEQFF.

The rearrangement links TRBV21-1 to TRBJ2-3; no check of the table's D call, TRBD1, against the DNA was made. TRBV21-1 is classified as a pseudogene. The CDR3 covers 15 residues. The CDR3 DNA reads as TGTGCCAGAATATTGTTACCCAGGGCAGCCGATACGCAGTATTTT. Protein: CARILLPRAADTQYF.

Written as DNA, the CDR3 is TGTGCCAGCAGCCCCCCCAGGGGCGCAACCATAAGCTATGGCTACACCTTC. This codes for CASSPPRGATISYGYTF. The rearrangement links TRBV3-1 (or the pseudogene TRBV3-2) to TRBJ1-2; possible D gene TRBD1, 6 bases. Trimming pared 4 bases from V and 4 bases from J, leaving 22 bases between. The germline gives CDR1 LGHDT, CDR2 YNNKEL (reference sequence). The CDR3 consists of 17 residues.

The chain uses TRBV5-1 and TRBJ1-4; D perhaps matches TRBD1 (6 bases). From germline, CDR1 is SGHRS and CDR2 YFSETQ. V shed 9 bases and J shed 7 bases, with 16 bases lying between them. The CDR3 is 13 amino acids. CDR3 DNA: TGCGCCACCCGGGGGGGCGCGGGTGAAAAACTGTTTTTT. Protein sequence: CATRGGAGEKLFF.

This sequence joins TRBV18 and TRBJ1-1, with TRBD1 identical over 7 bases. The germline gives CDR1 KGHSH, CDR2 LQKENI. Trimming took 3 bases from V and 4 from J; bases not matched to a gene: 11. This CDR3 region has 16 residues. The CDR3 loop is CASSPVPGGWGTEAFF. CDR3 in DNA: TGTGCCAGCTCACCTGTTCCAGGGGGATGGGGCACTGAAGCTTTCTTT.

The chain uses TRBV6-2 or TRBV6-3 and TRBJ2-4; 8 bases are a match to TRBD1. Germline CDR1 reads MNHEY; CDR2 reads SVGEGT. Trimming cost V 0 bases and J 2 bases; bases outside gene matches: 6. CDR3 length equals 17 residues. The CDR3 protein is CASSYSWDRYPKNIQYF. CDR3 DNA sequence: TGTGCCAGCAGTTACTCTTGGGACAGGTACCCCAAAAACATTCAGTACTTC.

The chain has TRBV5-5 and TRBJ2-7; 12 bases are shared with TRBD2. CDR3 length: 15 residues. The V and J ends lost 4 bases and 5 bases, in that order; junction bases with no gene match: 7. Germline V gene data show CDR1 as SGHKS and CDR2 as YYEKEE (reference sequence). Here the CDR3 reads CASSNLAGGPHEQYF. For the CDR3, the DNA is TGTGCCAGCAGCAACCTAGCGGGGGGGCCCCACGAGCAGTACTTC.

This clone appeared a single time. The chain links TRBV6-5 to TRBJ1-1; a possible D gene is TRBD1 (5 bases). Germline lookup yields CDR1 MNHEY and CDR2 SVGAGI. The V gene lost 7 bases and the J gene lost 1 base, with 13 bases spanning the gap. CDR3 size: 14 residues. The CDR3 protein is CASTPGRGNTEAFF. In nucleotides, the CDR3 is TGTGCCAGCACCCCGGGGCGGGGGAACACTGAAGCTTTCTTT.

This clone occurred once. The chain links TRBV10-1 to TRBJ1-2, with D possibly being TRBD1 (6 bases). CDR1 WNHNN and CDR2 SYGVQD come from the germline V gene (reference sequence). Trimming removed 3 bases from V and 2 bases from J, with 16 bases in between. CDR3 length: 16 amino acids. CDR3: CASSDPRGGLNYGYTF. The CDR3 DNA reads TGCGCCAGCAGTGACCCTAGGGGGGGACTAAACTATGGCTACACCTTC.

The CDR3 region is CASRELGDSPLHF. CDR3 DNA sequence: TGTGCCAGCAGGGAGTTAGGTGATTCACCCCTCCACTTT. The chain combines TRBV2 with TRBJ1-6; D gene uncertain. The germline V gene has CDR1 SNHLY and CDR2 FYNNEI. This CDR3 spans 13 amino acids. Trimming shortened V by 6 bases and J by 8 bases, and 11 bases separated the two germline ends.

The chain carries TRBV28 and TRBJ2-7; D gene unclear. The germline CDR1 and CDR2 sequences are MDHEN and SYDVKM. The CDR3 is 13 residues long. V lost 7 bases and J lost 7, with 17 bases in between. CDR3 nucleotide sequence: TGTGCCAGCACTCCCCCAGAGACTCAGGAGCAGTACTTC. Its translation: CASTPPETQEQYF.

This clone was seen a single time. This chain uses TRBV25-1 with TRBJ1-2, with D uncertain. V lost 3 bases and J 0 bases, leaving 11 bases between the germline ends. This CDR3 is built from 15 residues. CDR1 is MGHDK and CDR2 is SYGVNS in the germline V gene. For the CDR3, the DNA is TGTGCCAGCAGTGACCAACAGCCCGCTAACTATGGCTACACCTTC. It translates to CASSDQQPANYGYTF.

This clone has a handful of counts. The gene calls are TRBV15 and TRBJ1-2; no clear D. Germline V CDR1 and CDR2: LNHNV, YYDKDF (reference sequence). Trimming left V 7 bases short and J 7 bases short, with 16 bases between. This CDR3 contains 13 residues. CDR3 region: CATNPVRDTGYTF. The CDR3 DNA is TGTGCCACCAACCCGGTCCGGGATACTGGCTACACCTTC.

This chain joins TRBV7-2 and TRBJ1-1; 7 bases align to TRBD1. The CDR3 has 15 amino acids. The germline CDR1 and CDR2 sequences are SGHTA and FQGNSA. The J segment lost 4 bases and the V segment lost 2 bases, leaving 7 bases of the junction unmatched. DNA of the CDR3: TGTGCCAGCAGCTTATCAGGGGGAGGCGGCACTGAAGCTTTCTTT. This gives the protein CASSLSGGGGTEAFF.

The CDR3 DNA follows: TGTGCCAGCTCACCTGGACAGCGGGAGAGCGACGCTTTCTTT. It yields the protein CASSPGQRESDAFF. V gene TRBV18 combines with J gene TRBJ1-1; the D gene is possibly TRBD1 (6 bases). In germline, CDR1 is KGHSH, CDR2 LQKENI. Trimming cost V 3 bases and J 11 bases, with 19 bases left between them. The CDR3 covers 14 residues.

The gene calls are TRBV15 and TRBJ1-5, with 11 positions matching TRBD1. Germline lookup yields CDR1 LNHNV and CDR2 YYDKDF (reference sequence). This CDR3 contains 16 residues. V lost 1 base and J lost 4; bases outside the gene matches: 3. The CDR3 spells CATSRGTGGANQPQHF. The CDR3 DNA is TGTGCCACCAGCAGAGGGACAGGGGGCGCAAATCAGCCCCAGCATTTT.

This clone has only one observation. The chain is built from TRBV19 and TRBJ1-4; D unresolved. V lost 3 bases and J 4 bases, leaving 24 bases between the germline ends. The length of the CDR3 is 19 residues. Germline V gene lookup returns CDR1 LNHDA and CDR2 SQIVND (reference sequence). The CDR3 region is CASSIGVGTNRLNNEKLFF. Written as DNA, the CDR3 is TGTGCCAGTAGTATCGGAGTGGGAACAAATCGACTAAATAATGAAAAACTGTTTTTT.

The genes are TRBV6-5 and TRBJ2-7, with 8 bases identical to TRBD1. Losses at the gene ends were 0 bases for V and 3 bases for J; bases not matched to a gene: 7. This CDR3 has 16 residues. The germline CDR1 and CDR2 sequences are MNHEY and SVGAGI. The CDR3 coding sequence is TGTGCCAGCAGTTACTCGGGCAGGACAGGGCTCTACGAGCAGTACTTC. This encodes CASSYSGRTGLYEQYF.